This T cell receptor beta chain was identified in a study of blood T cell repertoires in COVID-19. As for the study in general: Sources were T cells, B-cell-depleted T cells, or PBMCs; the material itself was cDNA or gDNA.

This CDR3 has 14 amino acids. Germline-derived CDR1 and CDR2 are LGHDT and YNNKEL (reference sequence). The V end was cut by 6 bases, the J end by 1 base, with 12 bases between. Only in-frame clones appear in the TCRdb table, and some are missing; sequencing was by immunoSEQ multiplex PCR. The sample shows over 85,000 clones, roughly 87% of them seen only once. Sample: peripheral blood. This chain joins TRBV3-1 (or the pseudogene TRBV3-2) and TRBJ2-5; D is ambiguous. This TCR derives from a male donor with acute or convalescent COVID-19. The CDR3 loop is CASREPSGQETQYF. The CDR3 DNA sequence: TGTGCCAGCAGGGAACCCTCGGGCCAAGAGACCCAGTACTTC.